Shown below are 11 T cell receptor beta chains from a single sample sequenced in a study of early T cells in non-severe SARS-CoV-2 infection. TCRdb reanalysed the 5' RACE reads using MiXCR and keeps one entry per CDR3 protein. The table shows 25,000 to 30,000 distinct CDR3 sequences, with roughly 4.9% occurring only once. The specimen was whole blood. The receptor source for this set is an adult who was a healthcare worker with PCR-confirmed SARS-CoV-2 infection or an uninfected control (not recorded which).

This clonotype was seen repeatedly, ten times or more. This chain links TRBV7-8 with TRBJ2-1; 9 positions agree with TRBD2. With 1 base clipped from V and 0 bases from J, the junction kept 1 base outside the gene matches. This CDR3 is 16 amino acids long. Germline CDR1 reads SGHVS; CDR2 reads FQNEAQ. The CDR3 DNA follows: TGTGCCAGCAGCTTAGTAGCGGGAGACTCCTACAATGAGCAGTTCTTC. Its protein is CASSLVAGDSYNEQFF.

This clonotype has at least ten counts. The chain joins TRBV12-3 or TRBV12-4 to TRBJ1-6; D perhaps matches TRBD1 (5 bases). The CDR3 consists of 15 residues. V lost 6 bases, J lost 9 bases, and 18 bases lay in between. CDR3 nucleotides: TGTGCCAGCAGAGAGGCGGGGCAAAGGAGTTCACCCCTCCACTTT. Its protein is CASREAGQRSSPLHF.

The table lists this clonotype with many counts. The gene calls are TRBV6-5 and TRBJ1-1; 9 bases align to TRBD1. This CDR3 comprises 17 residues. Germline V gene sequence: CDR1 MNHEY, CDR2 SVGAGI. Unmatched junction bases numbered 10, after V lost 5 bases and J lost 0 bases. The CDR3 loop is CASSRPGQGTMNTEAFF. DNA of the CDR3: TGTGCCAGCAGTCGTCCGGGACAGGGAACCATGAACACTGAAGCTTTCTTT.

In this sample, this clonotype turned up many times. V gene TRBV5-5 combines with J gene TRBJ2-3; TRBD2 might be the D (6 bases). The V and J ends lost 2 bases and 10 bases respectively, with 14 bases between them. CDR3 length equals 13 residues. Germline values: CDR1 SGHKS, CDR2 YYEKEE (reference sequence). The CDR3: CASSFPGTRAQYF. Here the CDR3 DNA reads TGTGCCAGCAGCTTCCCTGGGACTCGGGCGCAGTATTTT. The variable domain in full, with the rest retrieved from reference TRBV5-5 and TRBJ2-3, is DAGVTQSPTHLIKTRGQQVTLRCSPISGHKSVSWYQQVLGQGPQFIFQYYEKEERGRGNFPDRFSARQFPNYSSELNVNALLLGDSALYLCASSFPGTRAQYFGPGTRLTVL.

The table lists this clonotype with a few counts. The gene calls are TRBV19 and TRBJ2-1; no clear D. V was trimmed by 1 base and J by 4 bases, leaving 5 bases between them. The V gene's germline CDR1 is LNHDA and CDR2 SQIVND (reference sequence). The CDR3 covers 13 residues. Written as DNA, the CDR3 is TGTGCCAGTAGTATAGCTCGATACAATGAGCAGTTCTTC. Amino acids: CASSIARYNEQFF.

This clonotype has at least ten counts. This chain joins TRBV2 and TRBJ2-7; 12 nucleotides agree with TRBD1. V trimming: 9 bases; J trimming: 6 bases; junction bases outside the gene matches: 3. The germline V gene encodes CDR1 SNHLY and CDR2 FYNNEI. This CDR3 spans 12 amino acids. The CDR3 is CARGTGGGEQYF. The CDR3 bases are TGTGCCAGGGGGACAGGGGGCGGCGAGCAGTACTTC.

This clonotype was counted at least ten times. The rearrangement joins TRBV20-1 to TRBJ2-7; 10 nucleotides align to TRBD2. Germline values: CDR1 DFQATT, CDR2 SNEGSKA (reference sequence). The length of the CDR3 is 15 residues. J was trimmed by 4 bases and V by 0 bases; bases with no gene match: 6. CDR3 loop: CSARDPSGRVYEQYF. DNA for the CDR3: TGCAGTGCTAGAGATCCGAGCGGGAGGGTGTACGAGCAGTACTTC.

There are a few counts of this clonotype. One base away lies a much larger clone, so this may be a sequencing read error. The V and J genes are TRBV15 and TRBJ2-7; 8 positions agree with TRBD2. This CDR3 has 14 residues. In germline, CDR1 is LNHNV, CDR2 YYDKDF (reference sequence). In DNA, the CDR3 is TGTGTCACCAGAGAAGCGGGAGATCCCTTCGAGCAGTACTTC. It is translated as CVTREAGDPFEQYF.

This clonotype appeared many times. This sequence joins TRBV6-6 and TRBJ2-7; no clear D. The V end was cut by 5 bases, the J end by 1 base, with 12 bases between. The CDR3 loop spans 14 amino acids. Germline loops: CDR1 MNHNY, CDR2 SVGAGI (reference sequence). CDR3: CASSTLELSYEQYF. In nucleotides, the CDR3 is TGTGCCAGCAGTACCCTAGAATTATCCTACGAGCAGTACTTC.

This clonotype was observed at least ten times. CDR3 loop: CASRKQAATGELFF. CDR3 sequence (DNA): TGTGCCAGTAGGAAACAGGCGGCAACCGGGGAGCTGTTTTTT. This rearrangement joins TRBV19 to TRBJ2-2, with TRBD1 as a possible D gene (5 bases). Germline V gives CDR1 LNHDA, CDR2 SQIVND (reference sequence). This CDR3 contains 14 residues. V was cut by 6 bases and J by 5 bases, with 13 bases left in between. Using reference TRBV19 and TRBJ2-2 for the parts outside the CDR3, the full variable domain is DGGITQSPKYLFRKEGQNVTLSCEQNLNHDAMYWYRQDPGQGLRLIYYSQIVNDFQKGDIAEGYSVSREKKESFPLTVTSAQKNPTAFYLCASRKQAATGELFFGEGSRLTVL.

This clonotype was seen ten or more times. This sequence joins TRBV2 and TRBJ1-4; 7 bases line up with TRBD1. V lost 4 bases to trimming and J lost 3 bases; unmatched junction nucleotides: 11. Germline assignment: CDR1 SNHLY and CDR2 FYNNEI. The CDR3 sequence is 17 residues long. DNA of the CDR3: TGTGCCAGCAGTGTTGTGACAGGGTCGCGGGCTAATGAAAAACTGTTTTTT. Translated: CASSVVTGSRANEKLFF.